This paragraph reports one T cell receptor beta chain. Its target is not known. This record belongs to a study of cytomegalovirus exposure and HLA in healthy donors. Study in general: Researchers previously reported finding roughly 120 million unique TCR beta sequences from some 180 million T cells.

The CDR3 is made up of 14 amino acids. Germline CDR1 and CDR2: MNHEY and SVGAGI. With 0 bases removed from V and 2 bases from J, the gap between germline ends came to 7 bases. Study-wide results and limits: The authors reported that TCR beta sequences could predict HLA-A and HLA-B alleles. These predictions were accurate for most subjects in the first cohort.

PCR employed 60 Vbeta and 13 Jbeta primers. Sequencing used immunoSEQ multiplex PCR; TCRdb keeps in-frame clones, though not all of them. The sample lists 150,000 to 200,000 clones, about 85% occurring once. This TCR was recovered from a woman aged 50 to 65 in good health and CMV-seronegative. Source material: PBMCs. This chain joins TRBV6-5 and TRBJ1-2; D unresolved. The chain's CDR3 is CASSYSSENYGYTF. CDR3 nucleotides: TGTGCCAGCAGTTACTCATCAGAAAACTATGGCTACACCTTC.